This TCR beta chain is drawn from a study of human T cells and chemical hapten exposure. Study-level points and caveats: Expanded TCRs created a significantly greater count of big CDR3 similarity clusters than controls did. Positive correlation was observed between PT1 expanded TCR counts and patch test score.

The time point: pre-sensitization, week 0. The sample's treatment: therapeutic diphenylcyclopropenone sensitization with weekly scalp DPC. TCRdb reprocessed the RACE reads via MiXCR and lists one record per CDR3 protein. Among more than 80,000 distinct CDR3 sequences listed, 12% were seen once. This clonotype was counted ten times or more. Its antigen is as yet unknown. In germline, CDR1 is DFQATT, CDR2 SNEGSKA (reference sequence). The CDR3 covers 12 residues. V dropped 4 bases and J dropped 8 bases, with 14 bases sitting between them. The clonotype was recovered from a woman aged 50 to 60 with alopecia areata. Some clones in this sample may be carry-over from other donors' samples. The chain couples TRBV20-1 to TRBJ1-1; D possibly corresponds to TRBD1 (5 bases). Sequences were derived from whole blood, sampled in connection with sensitization to the hapten diphenylcyclopropenone (DPC). The CDR3 reads CSAKGGAGEAFF. CDR3 nucleotide sequence: TGCAGTGCTAAGGGCGGGGCCGGGGAAGCTTTCTTT.